These 26 T cell receptor beta chains share one sample of origin, sequenced in a study of vaccination effects on CD4 cells after COVID-19. Clones were sequenced by immunoSEQ multiplex PCR, and TCRdb holds only the in-frame ones, with some missing. The sample records approximately 60,000 clones, less than 80% being singletons. Isolation of CD4+ T cells took place after 10 days of culture. Each participant was given two doses of one vaccine (BNT162b2 or mRNA-1273). These TCRs' antigens remain unknown. The sequenced sample was CD4+ T cells from PBMCs cultured without peptide, obtained after COVID-19 vaccination. The source of these receptors is a human donor who received a COVID-19 vaccine.

The V gene is TRBV3-1 (or the pseudogene TRBV3-2), the J gene TRBJ1-4; TRBD1 might be the D (5 bases). CDR1 and CDR2 from the germline V gene are LGHDT and YNNKEL (reference sequence). Trimming stripped 1 base from V and 3 bases from J, with 15 bases between. The CDR3 loop spans 17 amino acids. DNA of the CDR3: TGTGCCAGCAGCCAAGGGGGGGTAGCCACCTCTAATGAAAAACTGTTTTTT. This translates into CASSQGGVATSNEKLFF.

The rearrangement links TRBV14 to TRBJ2-7; the D is unclear. CDR1 SGHDN and CDR2 FVKESK come from the germline V gene. V gave up 1 base and J gave up 0 bases, with 4 bases separating them. CDR3 length equals 13 residues. This chain's CDR3 is CASSQGNSYEQYF. In DNA form, the CDR3 reads TGTGCCAGCAGCCAAGGGAACTCCTACGAGCAGTACTTC.

This clone was seen a handful of times. The chain combines TRBV6-1 with TRBJ2-5; D not certain. The germline V gene encodes CDR1 MNHNS and CDR2 SASEGT. V lost 1 base, J lost 4 bases, and 10 bases lay in between. CDR3 length: 14 residues. The CDR3 DNA reads TGTGCCAGCAGTGAAGGGAGTCTAGGAGAGACCCAGTACTTC. Amino acid sequence: CASSEGSLGETQYF.

The CDR3 is CASSGSRWGRAYNEQFF. The CDR3 DNA follows: TGTGCCAGCAGTGGGTCACGCTGGGGGAGGGCTTACAATGAGCAGTTCTTC. The chain carries TRBV28 and TRBJ2-1; TRBD2 matches 7 bases. Unmatched junction bases numbered 14, after V lost 5 bases and J lost 4 bases. In germline, CDR1 is MDHEN, CDR2 SYDVKM. CDR3 length: 17 amino acids.

The genes are TRBV4-1 and TRBJ2-7; D gene uncertain. The CDR3 covers 13 residues. The germline CDR1 and CDR2 sequences are MGHRA and YSYEKL. V lost 0 bases and J 7 bases, leaving 10 bases between the germline ends. The CDR3 reads CASSQDSFVEQYF. The CDR3 region has the DNA TGCGCCAGCAGCCAAGATAGTTTTGTGGAGCAGTACTTC.

The sample holds a few counts of this clone. CDR3 nucleotides: TGTGCCAGCAGTTACTCAGGGCTAGCGGGGGTGTACAATGAGCAGTTCTTC. It is translated as CASSYSGLAGVYNEQFF. The chain is built from TRBV6-2 or TRBV6-3 and TRBJ2-1, with 10 bases aligning to TRBD2. The CDR3 loop spans 17 amino acids. In germline, CDR1 is MNHEY, CDR2 SVGEGT. J gave up 4 bases and V 0 bases, and 6 bases lay outside the gene matches.

Only a few counts were recorded for this clone. This chain joins TRBV10-3 and TRBJ2-7, with TRBD1 matching over 7 bases. This CDR3 has 17 residues. Germline CDR1 ENHRY, CDR2 SYGVKD. Losses at the gene ends were 2 bases for V and 1 base for J; bases not matched to a gene: 11. CDR3 nucleotide sequence: TGTGCCATCAGTGAGGTTGACAGGGCCATTTTTTCCTACGAGCAGTACTTC. Amino acids: CAISEVDRAIFSYEQYF.

The rearrangement links TRBV18 to TRBJ1-5; D perhaps matches TRBD1 (5 bases). Germline lookup yields CDR1 KGHSH and CDR2 LQKENI. Trimming took 5 bases from V and 5 from J, leaving 16 bases between them. The CDR3 runs to 15 residues. CDR3 DNA: TGTGCCAGCTCATCCAGGACAACGGGCGATCAGCCCCAGCATTTT. Encoded protein: CASSSRTTGDQPQHF.

The rearrangement uses TRBV7-9 and TRBJ1-3; possibly TRBD1 for D (5 bases). The germline CDR1 and CDR2 sequences are SEHNR and FQNEAQ (reference sequence). Trimming removed 5 bases at V and 3 bases at J, with 11 bases between. The CDR3 consists of 14 residues. The CDR3 here is CASSGRVLGNTIYF. CDR3 in DNA: TGTGCCAGCAGCGGCAGGGTTCTTGGAAACACCATATATTTT.

J is TRBJ1-2 and V is TRBV28, with 9 positions matching TRBD1. CDR3 size: 16 residues. J gave up 3 bases and V 6 bases, and 11 bases lay outside the gene matches. Germline V gives CDR1 MDHEN, CDR2 SYDVKM. CDR3 loop: CASSQTGGISYYGYTF. CDR3 nucleotides: TGTGCCAGCAGCCAGACAGGGGGTATCTCCTACTATGGCTACACCTTC.

The gene calls are TRBV28 and TRBJ1-1; D gene uncertain. Germline CDR1 MDHEN, CDR2 SYDVKM. The ends were cut back, 2 bases at V and 4 bases at J, with 5 bases in the middle. The CDR3 covers 12 residues. CDR3 nucleotides: TGTGCCAGCAGTTTAAGAGCCACTGAAGCTTTCTTT. Translation: CASSLRATEAFF.

This clone has ten or more counts. The chain joins TRBV28 to TRBJ1-2; D unclear. V was cut by 2 bases and J by 0 bases, with 10 bases left in between. This CDR3 has 15 residues. Germline CDR1 MDHEN, CDR2 SYDVKM. In DNA form, the CDR3 reads TGTGCCAGCAGTTTAGACCGGAGAGCTAACTATGGCTACACCTTC. Protein product: CASSLDRRANYGYTF.

This clone was detected only a few times. The chain carries TRBV10-3 and TRBJ1-1; D is undetermined. V lost 4 bases, J lost 5 bases, and 5 bases lay in between. Germline V gene data show CDR1 as ENHRY and CDR2 as SYGVKD. The length of the CDR3 is 11 residues. The DNA for the CDR3 is TGTGCCATCAGTGGTGGGACTGAAGCTTTCTTT. This sequence encodes CAISGGTEAFF.

J is TRBJ2-3 and V is TRBV30, with TRBD2 matching over 7 bases. Germline loops: CDR1 GTSNPN, CDR2 SVGIG (reference sequence). The CDR3 contains 13 residues. After removal of 3 bases from V and 6 bases from J, the junction contained 6 bases not matched to a gene. CDR3: CAWRIAREDTQYF. CDR3 sequence (DNA): TGTGCCTGGAGAATAGCGCGGGAGGATACGCAGTATTTT. The whole variable domain, filled in from reference TRBV30 and TRBJ2-3, reads SQTIHQWPATLVQPVGSPLSLECTVEGTSNPNLYWYRQAAGRGLQLLFYSVGIGQISSEVPQNLSASRPQDRQFILSSKKLLLSDSGFYLCAWRIAREDTQYFGPGTRLTVL.

Only one count was recorded for this clone. V and J are TRBV30 and TRBJ2-5; 8 bases match TRBD2. Germline V gene lookup returns CDR1 GTSNPN and CDR2 SVGIG (reference sequence). The ends lost 5 bases at V and 1 base at J; junction bases unmatched: 9. The CDR3 extends over 15 amino acids. The CDR3 DNA is TGTGCCTGGCAAGGAACTAGCGGCTTCCAAGAGACCCAGTACTTC. Amino acid sequence: CAWQGTSGFQETQYF.

This chain joins TRBV11-1 and TRBJ2-7; 7 bases are a match to TRBD1. Germline V CDR1 and CDR2: SGHAT, FQDESV (reference sequence). The CDR3 loop spans 16 amino acids. Germline trimming cut 3 bases from V and 1 base from J; bases unmatched to any gene: 9. CDR3 loop: CASSFVPGQRSYEQYF. The CDR3 DNA is TGTGCCAGCAGCTTCGTCCCGGGACAGCGGTCCTACGAGCAGTACTTC. Drawing the rest from reference TRBV11-1 and TRBJ2-7, the complete variable domain is EAEVAQSPRYKITEKSQAVAFWCDPISGHATLYWYRQILGQGPELLVQFQDESVVDDSQLPKDRFSAERLKGVDSTLKIQPAELGDSAMYLCASSFVPGQRSYEQYFGPGTRLTVT.

This clone has just one count. The chain has TRBV11-3 and TRBJ2-3; D uncertain. The germline V and J ends were trimmed by 5 bases and 2 bases, with 20 bases remaining between them. Germline CDR1 and CDR2: SGHNT and YENEEA. CDR3 size: 17 residues. CDR3 sequence: CASSLGPGQLNTDTQYF. The CDR3 region has the DNA TGTGCCAGCAGCCTCGGCCCGGGCCAACTCAACACAGATACGCAGTATTTT. Together with reference TRBV11-3 and TRBJ2-3, the CDR3 gives the full variable domain: EAGVVQSPRYKIIEKKQPVAFWCNPISGHNTLYWYLQNLGQGPELLIRYENEEAVDDSQLPKDRFSAERLKGVDSTLKIQPAELGDSAVYLCASSLGPGQLNTDTQYFGPGTRLTVL.

V is TRBV5-4 and J is TRBJ2-3; D is unclear. This CDR3 is 17 amino acids long. The V gene lost 4 bases and the J gene lost 0 bases, with 18 bases spanning the gap. Germline values: CDR1 SGHNT, CDR2 YYREEE (reference sequence). This CDR3 is CASSVAPGQRSTDTQYF. CDR3 nucleotide sequence: TGTGCCAGCAGCGTCGCCCCCGGGCAAAGAAGCACAGATACGCAGTATTTT.

The rearrangement joins TRBV4-2 to TRBJ1-1; D is undetermined. Germline assignment: CDR1 LGHNA and CDR2 YNFKEQ. This CDR3 has 14 amino acids. Trimming removed 3 bases from V and 0 bases from J, with 8 bases in between. CDR3 coding DNA: TGTGCCAGCAGCCACAGCACCATGAACACTGAAGCTTTCTTT. Translating it yields CASSHSTMNTEAFF.

Only one count was recorded for this clone. The chain links TRBV6-5 to TRBJ1-1, with D perhaps TRBD1 (5 bases). There are 15 residues in the CDR3. Per germline, CDR1 MNHEY and CDR2 SVGAGI. With 3 bases removed from V and 7 bases from J, the gap between germline ends came to 18 bases. CDR3 coding DNA: TGTGCCAGCAGTTATCAACGGTCCAGGGAAGGTGAAGCTTTCTTT. Translated, it gives CASSYQRSREGEAFF.

V is TRBV3-1 (or the pseudogene TRBV3-2) and J is TRBJ2-7; 8 bases are a match to TRBD1. CDR1 is LGHDT, CDR2 YNNKEL, per germline (reference sequence). The CDR3 is 15 amino acids. With 3 bases clipped from V and 4 bases from J, the junction kept 8 bases outside the gene matches. The CDR3 DNA reads TGTGCCAGCAGCCAGACCTCAGGGGGCTGGTACGAGCAGTACTTC. Translating it yields CASSQTSGGWYEQYF.

CDR3 sequence: CASGQGAEAFF. The CDR3 coding sequence is TGTGCCAGCGGGCAGGGCGCTGAAGCTTTCTTT. The rearrangement links TRBV6-5 to TRBJ1-1, with D possibly being TRBD1 (5 bases). The germline V and J ends were trimmed by 8 bases and 6 bases, with 10 bases remaining between them. CDR1 is MNHEY, CDR2 SVGAGI, per germline. The CDR3 sequence is 11 residues long.

This chain uses TRBV9 with TRBJ2-1; 11 nucleotides agree with TRBD2. The germline V gene encodes CDR1 SGDLS and CDR2 YYNGEE. The V segment lost 3 bases and the J segment 4 bases; nucleotides outside the gene matches: 3. The CDR3 length is 15 residues. The CDR3 reads CASSATSGGYNEQFF. CDR3 DNA sequence: TGTGCCAGCAGCGCAACTAGCGGGGGATACAATGAGCAGTTCTTC.

This clone was seen a few times. The chain combines TRBV7-8 with TRBJ2-1; perhaps D is TRBD1 or TRBD2 (6 bases each). The CDR3 loop spans 10 amino acids. The V end lost 10 bases, the J end lost 9 bases, and 10 bases lay between the germline ends. The germline V gene encodes CDR1 SGHVS and CDR2 FQNEAQ. The CDR3 DNA follows: TGTGCCACGGGGGCCCCTGAGCAGTTCTTC. This codes for CATGAPEQFF.

The genes are TRBV30 and TRBJ2-2, with unresolved D. Germline CDR1 and CDR2: GTSNPN and SVGIG (reference sequence). V gave up 2 bases and J gave up 3 bases, with 13 bases separating them. The CDR3 has 15 amino acids. The CDR3 DNA sequence: TGTGCCTGGAGTCTAGGAAGGGTGTACACCGGGGAGCTGTTTTTT. It specifies CAWSLGRVYTGELFF.

This chain connects TRBV18 to TRBJ1-5; weak D call: TRBD1 (6 bases). This CDR3 region has 16 residues. The ends were cut back, 0 bases at V and 4 bases at J, with 13 bases in the middle. From germline, CDR1 is KGHSH and CDR2 LQKENI. The DNA for the CDR3 is TGTGCCAGCTCACCACCTTCCACAGGGCCTAATCAGCCCCAGCATTTT. Translated: CASSPPSTGPNQPQHF.